This T cell receptor (beta chain) was found in a study of shared clonotypes between healthy human individuals. Germline assignment: CDR1 SGHTA and CDR2 FQGTGA. This CDR3 spans 17 amino acids. V was trimmed by 1 base and J by 2 bases, leaving 16 bases between them. The healthy adult donors were HIV-negative and reported no recent acute infections or vaccinations. The CD4+ fraction was divided into a CD45RA+ naive subset and a CD45RA-negative memory subset. Sequencing was at deep level. About 200 ng DNA, about 28,000 T cell genomes, went into each sorted-subset replicate PCR. Only in-frame clones appear in the TCRdb table, and some are missing; sequencing was by immunoSEQ multiplex PCR. The table records around 1.1 million clones, approximately 75% of them present only once.

Source material: memory CD4+ T cells from PBMCs. This sample's subset: CD45RA-negative fraction. The V gene is TRBV7-3, the J gene TRBJ2-3; D gene uncertain. This sequence originates from a man younger than 30 in good health. Some clones in this sample may be carry-over from other donors' samples. CDR3 DNA sequence: TGTGCCAGCAGCTTAAAATTTGAGTATGGCTCCACAGATACGCAGTATTTT. This codes for CASSLKFEYGSTDTQYF.